The TCR beta chain under discussion was sequenced for a study of vaccination and CD4 T cells after COVID-19. Study context: Post-vaccine sample collection happened at a median of approximately 10 weeks after dose two, ranging 14 to 241.

Regarding treatment: approximately nine-day PBMC culture with coronavirus spike peptide pools or control peptides (ViraFEST assay). PBMCs were cultured at around 2 million per well with approximately 9.9 IU/ml IL-2 and 10 ug/ml peptide pools. Sequencing of cultured CD4+ T cell DNA used the Oncomine TCR Beta short-read assay. TCRdb analysed the PCR reads with MiXCR anew, one entry per CDR3 protein. This sample has 15,000 to 20,000 distinct CDR3 sequences, with about half found just once. Worth noting for this clonotype: As yet, its antigen is unknown.

Germline V gene sequence: CDR1 SGHTA, CDR2 FQGTGA. The CDR3 runs to 14 residues. Trimming removed 6 bases from V and 4 bases from J, with 15 bases in between. This TCR came from a human donor who had recovered from COVID-19. The sample here was CD4+ T cells from blood, cultured in vitro, taken before SARS-CoV-2 vaccination. The rearrangement joins TRBV7-3 to TRBJ1-1; no firm D call. The CDR3 is CASSPTRGSTEAFF. In DNA, the CDR3 is TGTGCCAGCAGTCCGACCCGTGGGAGCACTGAAGCTTTCTTT. The variable domain in full, with the rest retrieved from reference TRBV7-3 and TRBJ1-1, is GAGVSQTPSNKVTEKGKYVELRCDPISGHTALYWYRQSLGQGPEFLIYFQGTGAADDSGLPNDRFFAVRPEGSVSTLKIQRTERGDSAVYLCASSPTRGSTEAFFGQGTRLTVV.